This TCR beta chain was sequenced in a study of blood T cell repertoires in COVID-19. Overall study: Specimens from acute and convalescent COVID-19 originated in the United States, Italy and Spain. T cells, B-cell-depleted T cells, or PBMCs provided the cDNA or gDNA that served as material.

The V end was cut by 6 bases, the J end by 7 bases, with 10 bases between. Germline CDR1 and CDR2: MNHEY and SVGAGI. This CDR3 region has 12 residues. In this sample, this clone turned up a few times. TCRdb's table, derived via immunoSEQ multiplex PCR, lists solely in-frame clones and lacks some. The repertoire consists of about half a million clones, with about 91% occurring once and the leading ten covering 0.8% to 0.9%. V is TRBV6-5 and J is TRBJ1-5, with D unresolved. Sequencing was done on a sample of peripheral blood. The receptor was isolated from a man aged 18 to 30 with COVID-19, enrolled during active disease. Here the CDR3 DNA reads TGTGCCAGCAGACGTGTTGGCCAGCCCCAGCATTTT. Translating gives CASRRVGQPQHF.